This T cell receptor (beta chain) was recorded in a study of cytomegalovirus exposure and HLA in healthy donors. The study's findings and limits: Among the most significant clusters, several appeared linked to common viral pathogens in a later analysis.

The CDR3 has 13 residues. In germline, CDR1 is SEHNR, CDR2 FQNEAQ (reference sequence). The PCR employed 60 Vbeta primers together with 13 Jbeta primers. The repertoire was sequenced with immunoSEQ multiplex PCR; TCRdb's copy has only in-frame clones and lacks some. The top ten hold around 2.3% of the sample, which has under 200,000 clones, roughly 85% seen once. In regard to this clone: Its antigen is currently unknown. The junction and the germline gene differ at one end; a read error may be behind it.

Material for sequencing was PBMCs. The rearrangement joins TRBV7-9 to TRBJ1-5; D is uncertain. The sequence came from a woman aged 50 to 65 in good health and CMV-seronegative. CDR3 protein: CSSSREGNQPQHF. The CDR3 coding sequence is TGTTCCAGCAGCCGTGAGGGAAATCAGCCCCAGCATTTT.